This T cell receptor beta chain is from a study of blood T cell repertoires in COVID-19. Whole-study context: There were acute and convalescent COVID-19 samples, and they came from the United States, Italy and Spain. T cells, B-cell-depleted T cells, or PBMCs provided the cDNA or gDNA that served as material.

Authors' data handling: Amplification of reference gene primers provided the estimated nucleated cell counts. Sequencing was performed with immunoSEQ multiplex PCR; in TCRdb, only in-frame clones are kept and a portion is missing. That table is the source of V, J and clone size, and D and trimming were worked out from the DNA. The repertoire holds approximately 300,000 clones, with 83% as singletons. The CDR3 is 17 residues long. V is TRBV21-1 and J is TRBJ1-4; the table's D gene call, TRBD1, was not cross checked with the DNA. TRBV21-1 is classified as a pseudogene. This TCR derives from a woman aged 45-65 years with acute or convalescent COVID-19. Material: peripheral blood. CDR3 nucleotide sequence: TGTGCCAGCAGCTACAGGAAATTAGGAGGGGGCAATGAAAAACTGTTTTTT. Translating it yields CASSYRKLGGGNEKLFF.